This record looks at one T cell receptor (beta chain) sequence and its context. This CDR3 comprises 16 residues. CDR1 KGHDR and CDR2 SFDVKD come from the germline V gene. The J segment lost 6 bases and the V segment lost 3 bases, leaving 5 bases of the junction unmatched. The method was immunoSEQ multiplex PCR; TCRdb's version includes in-frame clones alone and lacks a portion of them. The sample shows 150,000 to 200,000 clones, around 92% of them seen only once. This sample stems from a study of blood T cell repertoires in COVID-19. Seattle's cohort entered during active infection and was followed longitudinally.

This sequence was found in a man aged 25-40 years with COVID-19, enrolled during active disease. Specimen: peripheral blood. The J gene is TRBJ2-2, the V gene TRBV24-1; 11 bases are a match to TRBD1. This CDR3 reads CATSDGDRGYSGELFF. In DNA, the CDR3 is TGTGCCACCAGTGATGGGGACAGGGGGTATTCCGGGGAGCTGTTTTTT.